This TCR beta chain appears in the sequencing data of a study of blood T cell repertoires in COVID-19. In the study overall: The study drew acute and convalescent COVID-19 samples from the United States, Italy and Spain. T cells, B-cell-depleted T cells, or PBMCs provided the cDNA or gDNA that served as material.

CDR3 size: 15 residues. In germline, CDR1 is GTSNPN, CDR2 SVGIG (reference sequence). The V end was cut by 3 bases, the J end by 0 bases, with 11 bases between. As originally analysed: Estimated nucleated cell counts came from reference gene primer amplification. The table came from immunoSEQ multiplex PCR; TCRdb's copy has only in-frame clones and leaves some out. V, J and clone size are taken as reported in that table, and D and trimming were inferred from the DNA itself. This repertoire shows more than 150,000 clones, about 87% found once; its top ten account for 2.5%. The V call is TRBV30, the J call TRBJ1-4; a possible D gene is TRBD1 (6 bases). The clonotype was recovered from a man aged 40-49 years with active or convalescent COVID-19. The specimen was peripheral blood. The CDR3 region is CAWSKQGSTNEKLFF. The DNA for the CDR3 is TGTGCCTGGAGCAAACAGGGCTCAACTAATGAAAAACTGTTTTTT.